The 2 T cell receptor beta chains reported below all come from one sample, sequenced in a study of blood T cell repertoires in COVID-19. Profiled with immunoSEQ multiplex PCR; TCRdb holds only in-frame clones, not every one. The sample shows about 110,000 clones, about 91% of them seen only once. Input material: peripheral blood. These receptors originate from a man aged 50-59 years with active or convalescent COVID-19.

In its sample, this clone was seen once. The chain joins TRBV23-1 to TRBJ2-3; D perhaps matches TRBD1 (8 bases). TRBV23-1 has ORF status, its function being uncertain. V was cut by 5 bases and J by 5 bases, with 32 bases left in between. This CDR3 contains 20 residues. CDR3 bases: TGCGCCAGCAGTGCCCGGGCAGGGGGCGTCGAGCGGGACGCCGGAGATACGCAGTATTTT. Its translation: CASSARAGGVERDAGDTQYF.

The CDR3 DNA reads as TGTGCCACACGGCCTAGCGGGAGTGGAGAGACCCAGTACTTC. Residues: CATRPSGSGETQYF. The chain links TRBV10-3 to TRBJ2-5, with 10 positions matching TRBD2. V lost 10 bases and J lost 4; bases outside the gene matches: 9. This CDR3 region has 14 residues. Germline V lookup: CDR1 ENHRY, CDR2 SYGVKD.